Presented here are 15 T cell receptor beta chains from one specimen sequenced in a study of T cell repertoires in cytomegalovirus infection. TCRdb called the reads again in MiXCR, with one record for every CDR3 protein. This repertoire shows around 250,000 distinct CDR3 sequences, around 15% found once; its top ten account for over 40%. The sample comprised CD8+ T cells from PBMCs. The receptors here all came from a human donor in good health (CMV status not recorded). Some clones in this sample may be carry-over from other donors' samples.

This clonotype was picked up many times. The rearrangement links TRBV6-6 to TRBJ2-7; a possible D gene is TRBD1 (6 bases). Trimming removed 2 bases from V and 6 bases from J, with 11 bases in between. The CDR3 contains 13 residues. Germline loops: CDR1 MNHNY, CDR2 SVGAGI (reference sequence). The CDR3 coding sequence is TGTGCCAGCAGTTACCTTGGGGGCCGCGAGCAGTACTTC. It translates to CASSYLGGREQYF.

The chain employs TRBV7-9 and TRBJ2-7; 12 bases agree with TRBD2. The V segment lost 6 bases and the J segment 12 bases; nucleotides outside the gene matches: 9. The CDR3 has 13 residues. CDR1 SEHNR and CDR2 FQNEAQ come from the germline V gene (reference sequence). The DNA for the CDR3 is TGTGCCAGCAGGAGGGCTAGCGGGGGGGCGTTGTACTTC. Protein product: CASRRASGGALYF.

This clonotype appeared many times. The chain employs TRBV4-1 and TRBJ1-1; D call uncertain. This CDR3 is 13 amino acids long. V was cut by 8 bases and J by 1 base, with 11 bases left in between. CDR1 and CDR2 (germline): MGHRA, YSYEKL. The CDR3 DNA follows: TGCGCCAGCGCCGAAGGAGGGAACACTGAAGCTTTCTTT. It codes for CASAEGGNTEAFF.

This clonotype was picked up many times. This chain links TRBV29-1 with TRBJ2-6; 9 bases match TRBD2. After removal of 3 bases from V and 4 bases from J, the junction contained 13 bases not matched to a gene. Germline V lookup: CDR1 SQVTM, CDR2 ANQGSEA. The CDR3 contains 18 residues. CDR3 in DNA: TGCAGCGTTGAGCTGGTGGGCAGGGGACTAGCCGGGGCCAACGTCCTGACTTTC. Protein: CSVELVGRGLAGANVLTF.

The chain combines TRBV28 with TRBJ1-1; TRBD1 matches at 8 bases. This CDR3 is 14 amino acids long. The germline CDR1 and CDR2 sequences are MDHEN and SYDVKM. The ends lost 6 bases at V and 6 bases at J; junction bases unmatched: 9. The CDR3 loop reads CASRLTGGYAEAFF. CDR3 nucleotides: TGTGCCAGCAGGCTCACAGGGGGATATGCTGAAGCTTTCTTT.

In this sample, this clonotype turned up many times. In nucleotides, the CDR3 is TGTGCCAGCAGCTTGACCGGGACCATAAAGCAGGATGAGCAGTTCTTC. Translated, it gives CASSLTGTIKQDEQFF. V and J are TRBV7-6 and TRBJ2-1, with D perhaps matching TRBD1 or TRBD2 (5 bases each). V was pared by 3 bases and J by 8 bases, with 20 bases between. Germline CDR1 reads SGHVS; CDR2 reads FNYEAQ. This CDR3 is built from 16 residues.

The CDR3 is CASSFSGTGGEKLFF. The CDR3 DNA is TGTGCCAGCAGTTTCTCCGGGACAGGGGGTGAAAAACTGTTTTTT. The J gene is TRBJ1-4, the V gene TRBV6-5, with 11 bases matching TRBD1. Per germline, CDR1 MNHEY and CDR2 SVGAGI. The CDR3 is made up of 15 amino acids. V lost 4 bases, J lost 7 bases, and 5 bases stayed unmatched.

The chain couples TRBV6-2 or TRBV6-3 to TRBJ1-5, with unresolved D. Per the germline V gene, CDR1 is MNHEY and CDR2 is SVGEGT. V was cut by 6 bases and J by 7 bases, with 13 bases left in between. The CDR3 sequence is 13 residues long. CDR3 sequence: CASRNDPRQPQHF. Written as DNA, the CDR3 is TGTGCCAGCAGAAACGATCCGCGGCAGCCCCAGCATTTT.

There are many counts of this clonotype. The chain recombines TRBV2 with TRBJ1-5; 10 bases are shared with TRBD1. The CDR3 length is 14 residues. Trimming at V came to 6 bases and at J to 5 bases, leaving 4 bases not matched to a gene. Germline CDR1 is SNHLY and CDR2 is FYNNEI. In DNA, the CDR3 is TGTGCCAGCAGCGGACAGGGGGGTTATCAGCCCCAGCATTTT. The encoded protein is CASSGQGGYQPQHF.

This clonotype occurred many times. The V and J genes are TRBV7-2 and TRBJ1-5; possibly TRBD1 for D (6 bases). CDR3 length: 16 amino acids. Trimming pared 1 base from V and 2 bases from J, leaving 12 bases between. Germline V CDR1 and CDR2: SGHTA, FQGNSA. DNA of the CDR3: TGTGCCAGCAGCTTAGACAGGGTAGTGGGCAATCAGCCCCAGCATTTT. This translates into CASSLDRVVGNQPQHF.

The CDR3 region is CASTLPFGQGVAEAFF. CDR3 coding DNA: TGTGCCAGCACCCTCCCCTTTGGGCAGGGGGTTGCTGAAGCTTTCTTT. V and J are TRBV6-1 and TRBJ1-1; 7 bases match TRBD1. The CDR3 totals 16 residues. The V and J ends lost 7 bases and 6 bases, in that order; junction bases with no gene match: 17. The germline V gene has CDR1 MNHNS and CDR2 SASEGT.

This chain connects TRBV28 to TRBJ1-1, with D possibly TRBD1 on 6 matching bases. Trimming took 4 bases from V and 3 from J, leaving 15 bases between them. The CDR3 sequence is 15 residues long. In germline, CDR1 is MDHEN, CDR2 SYDVKM. CDR3 bases: TGTGCCAGCAGTTCCCTGGAAGGGGGTTACACTGAAGCTTTCTTT. This sequence encodes CASSSLEGGYTEAFF.

This rearrangement joins TRBV25-1 to TRBJ2-7; TRBD2 is a possible D gene (5 bases). The CDR3 consists of 14 residues. CDR1 and CDR2 (germline): MGHDK, SYGVNS. Deletions cut 5 bases from V and 3 bases from J, with 14 bases between. The CDR3 DNA follows: TGTGCCAGCAGTAGCCGGAGGACCTACTACGAGCAGTACTTC. It encodes CASSSRRTYYEQYF.

This clonotype was picked up a small number of times. CDR3 region: CASIGGQGKKLSGNTIYF. The CDR3 nucleotides are TGTGCCAGCATCGGTGGACAGGGGAAAAAACTCTCTGGAAACACCATATATTTT. The V call is TRBV7-9, the J call TRBJ1-3; TRBD1 aligns across 9 bases. This CDR3 spans 18 amino acids. Germline V gene lookup returns CDR1 SEHNR and CDR2 FQNEAQ (reference sequence). J lost 0 bases, V lost 7 bases, and 13 bases had no gene match.

This chain uses TRBV12-3 or TRBV12-4 with TRBJ1-2; D gene unclear. Trimming stripped 4 bases from V and 5 bases from J, with 8 bases between. The CDR3 totals 12 residues. CDR3 sequence (DNA): TGTGCCAGCAGTTCGCAATTGTATGGCTACACCTTC. This sequence encodes CASSSQLYGYTF.